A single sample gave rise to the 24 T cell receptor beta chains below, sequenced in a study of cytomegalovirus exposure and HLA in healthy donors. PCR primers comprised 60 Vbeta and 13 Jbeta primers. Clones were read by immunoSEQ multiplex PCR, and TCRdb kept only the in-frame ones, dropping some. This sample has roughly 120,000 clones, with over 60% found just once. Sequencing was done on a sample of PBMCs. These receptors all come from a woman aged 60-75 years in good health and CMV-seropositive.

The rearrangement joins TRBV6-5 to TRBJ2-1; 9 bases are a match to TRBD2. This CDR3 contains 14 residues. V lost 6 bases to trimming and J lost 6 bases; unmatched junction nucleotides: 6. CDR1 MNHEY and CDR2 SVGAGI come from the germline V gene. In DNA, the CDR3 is TGTGCCAGCAGGATGGGACTAGCAAGCAATGAGCAGTTCTTC. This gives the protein CASRMGLASNEQFF.

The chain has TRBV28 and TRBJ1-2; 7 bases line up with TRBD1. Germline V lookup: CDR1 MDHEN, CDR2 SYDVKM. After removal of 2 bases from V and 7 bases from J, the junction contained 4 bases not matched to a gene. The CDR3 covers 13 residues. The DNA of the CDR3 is TGTGCCAGCAGTTTACAGAGGGGGCTTGGCTACACCTTC. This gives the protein CASSLQRGLGYTF.

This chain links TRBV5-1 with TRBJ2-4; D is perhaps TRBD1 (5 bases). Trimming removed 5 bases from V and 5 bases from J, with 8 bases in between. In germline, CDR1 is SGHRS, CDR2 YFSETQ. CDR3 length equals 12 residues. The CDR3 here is CASRTEQNIQYF. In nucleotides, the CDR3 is TGCGCCAGCAGGACAGAGCAAAACATTCAGTACTTC.

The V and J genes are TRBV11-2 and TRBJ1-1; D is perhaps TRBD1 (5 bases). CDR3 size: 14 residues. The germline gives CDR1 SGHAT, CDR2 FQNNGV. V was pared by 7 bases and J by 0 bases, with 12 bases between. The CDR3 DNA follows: TGTGCCAGCACCCGCGACAGCATGAACACTGAAGCTTTCTTT. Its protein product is CASTRDSMNTEAFF.

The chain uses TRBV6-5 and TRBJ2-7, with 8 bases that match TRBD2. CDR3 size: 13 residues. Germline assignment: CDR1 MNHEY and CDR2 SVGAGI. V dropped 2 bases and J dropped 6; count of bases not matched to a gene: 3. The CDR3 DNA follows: TGTGCCAGCAGTTACGGCCTAGCGGGCGAGCAGTACTTC. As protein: CASSYGLAGEQYF.

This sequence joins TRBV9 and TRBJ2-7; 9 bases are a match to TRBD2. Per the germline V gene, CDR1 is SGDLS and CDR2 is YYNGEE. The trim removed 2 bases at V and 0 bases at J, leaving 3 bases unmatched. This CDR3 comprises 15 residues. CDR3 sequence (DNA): TGTGCCAGCAGCGTCGGACTAGCGTCCTCCTACGAGCAGTACTTC. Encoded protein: CASSVGLASSYEQYF.

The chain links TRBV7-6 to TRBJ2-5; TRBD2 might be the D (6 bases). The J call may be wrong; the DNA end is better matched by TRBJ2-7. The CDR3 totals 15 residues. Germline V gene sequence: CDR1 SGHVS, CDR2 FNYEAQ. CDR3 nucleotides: TGTGCCAGCAGCTTAGCTATAGCGGACTCCTACGAGCAGTACTTC. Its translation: CASSLAIADSYEQYF.

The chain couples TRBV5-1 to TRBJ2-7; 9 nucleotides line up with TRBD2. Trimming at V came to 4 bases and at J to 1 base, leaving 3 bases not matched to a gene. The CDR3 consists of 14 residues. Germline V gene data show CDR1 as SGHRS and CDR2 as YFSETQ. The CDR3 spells CASSQTSGSYEQYF. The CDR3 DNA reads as TGCGCCAGCAGCCAAACTAGCGGGTCCTACGAGCAGTACTTC.

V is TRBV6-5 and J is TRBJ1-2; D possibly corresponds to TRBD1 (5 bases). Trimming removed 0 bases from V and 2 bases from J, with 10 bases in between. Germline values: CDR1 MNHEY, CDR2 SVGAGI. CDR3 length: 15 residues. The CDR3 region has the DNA TGTGCCAGCAGTTACTCAAACAGGCGAAACTATGGCTACACCTTC. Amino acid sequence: CASSYSNRRNYGYTF.

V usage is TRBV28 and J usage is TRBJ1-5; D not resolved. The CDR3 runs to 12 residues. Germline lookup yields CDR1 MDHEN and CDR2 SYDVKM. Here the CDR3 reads CGSRSINQPQHF. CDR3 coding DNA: TGTGGAAGTAGGAGTATCAATCAGCCCCAGCATTTT.

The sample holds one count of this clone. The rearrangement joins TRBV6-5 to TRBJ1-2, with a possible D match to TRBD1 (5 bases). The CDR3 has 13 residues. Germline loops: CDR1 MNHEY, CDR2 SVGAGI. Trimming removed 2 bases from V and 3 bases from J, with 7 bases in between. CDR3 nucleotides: TGTGCCAGCAGTTACCCGGGGGACTATGGCTACACCTTC. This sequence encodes CASSYPGDYGYTF.

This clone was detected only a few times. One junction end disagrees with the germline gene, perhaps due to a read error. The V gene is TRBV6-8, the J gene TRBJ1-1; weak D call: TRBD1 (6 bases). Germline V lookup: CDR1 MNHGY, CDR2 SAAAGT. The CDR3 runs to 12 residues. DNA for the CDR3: TGTGCCAGCAGTTCAAAAAGACAGGTAAACCCTTTT. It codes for CASSSKRQVNPF.

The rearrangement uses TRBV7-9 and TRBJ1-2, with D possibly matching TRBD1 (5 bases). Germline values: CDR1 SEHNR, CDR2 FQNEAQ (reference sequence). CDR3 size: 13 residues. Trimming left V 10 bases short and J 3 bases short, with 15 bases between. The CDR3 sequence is CAILTESYYGYTF. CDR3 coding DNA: TGTGCCATCCTGACAGAGAGCTACTATGGCTACACCTTC.

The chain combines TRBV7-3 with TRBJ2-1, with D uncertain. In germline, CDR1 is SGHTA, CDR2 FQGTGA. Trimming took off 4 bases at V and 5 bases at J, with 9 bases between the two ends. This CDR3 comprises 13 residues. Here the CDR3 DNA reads TGTGCCAGCAGCTCCTCCCCGGACAATGAGCAGTTCTTC. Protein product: CASSSSPDNEQFF.

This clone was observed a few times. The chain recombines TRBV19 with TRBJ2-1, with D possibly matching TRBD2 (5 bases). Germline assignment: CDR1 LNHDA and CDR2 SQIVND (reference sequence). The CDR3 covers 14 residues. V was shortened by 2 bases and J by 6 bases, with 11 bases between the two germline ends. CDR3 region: CASSISNEGNEQFF. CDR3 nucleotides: TGTGCCAGTAGTATATCCAACGAGGGCAATGAGCAGTTCTTC.

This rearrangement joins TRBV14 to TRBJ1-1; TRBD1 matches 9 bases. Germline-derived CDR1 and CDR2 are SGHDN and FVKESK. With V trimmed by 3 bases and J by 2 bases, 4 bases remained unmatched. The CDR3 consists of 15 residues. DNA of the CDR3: TGTGCCAGCAGCCACTGGACAGGGGCCAACACTGAAGCTTTCTTT. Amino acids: CASSHWTGANTEAFF.

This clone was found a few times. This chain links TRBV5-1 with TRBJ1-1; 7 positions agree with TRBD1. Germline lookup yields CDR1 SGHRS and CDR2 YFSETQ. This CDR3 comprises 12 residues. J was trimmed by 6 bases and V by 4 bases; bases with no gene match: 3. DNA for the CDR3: TGCGCCAGCAGCGGCGACAGGGCTGAAGCTTTCTTT. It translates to CASSGDRAEAFF.

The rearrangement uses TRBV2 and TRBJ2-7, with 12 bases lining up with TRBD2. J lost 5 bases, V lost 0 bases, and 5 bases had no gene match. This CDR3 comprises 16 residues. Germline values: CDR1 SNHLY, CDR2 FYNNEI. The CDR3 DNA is TGTGCCAGCAGTGAAGCTGGAACTAGCGGGAGGCACGAGCAGTACTTC. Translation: CASSEAGTSGRHEQYF.

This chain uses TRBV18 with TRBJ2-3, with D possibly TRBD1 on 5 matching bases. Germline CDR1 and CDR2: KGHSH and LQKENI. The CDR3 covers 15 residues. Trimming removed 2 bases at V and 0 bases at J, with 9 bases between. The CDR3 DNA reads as TGTGCCAGCTCACCATCCACAGGCAGCACAGATACGCAGTATTTT. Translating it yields CASSPSTGSTDTQYF.

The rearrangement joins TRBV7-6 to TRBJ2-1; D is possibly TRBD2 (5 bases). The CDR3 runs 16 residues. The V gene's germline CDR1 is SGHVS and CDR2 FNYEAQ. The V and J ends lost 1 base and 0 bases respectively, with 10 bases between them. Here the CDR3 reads CASSLGEGYSYNEQFF. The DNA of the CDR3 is TGTGCCAGCAGCTTAGGAGAGGGCTACTCCTACAATGAGCAGTTCTTC. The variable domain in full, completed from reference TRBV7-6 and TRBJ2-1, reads GAGVSQSPRYKVTKRGQDVALRCDPISGHVSLYWYRQALGQGPEFLTYFNYEAQQDKSGLPNDRFSAERPEGSISTLTIQRTEQRDSAMYRCASSLGEGYSYNEQFFGPGTRLTVL.

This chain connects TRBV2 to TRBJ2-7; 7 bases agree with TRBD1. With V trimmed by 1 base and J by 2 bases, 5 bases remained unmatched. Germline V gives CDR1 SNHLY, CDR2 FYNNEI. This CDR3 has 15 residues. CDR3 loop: CASSEGTGETYEQYF. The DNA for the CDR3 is TGTGCCAGCAGTGAAGGCACAGGGGAGACCTACGAGCAGTACTTC.

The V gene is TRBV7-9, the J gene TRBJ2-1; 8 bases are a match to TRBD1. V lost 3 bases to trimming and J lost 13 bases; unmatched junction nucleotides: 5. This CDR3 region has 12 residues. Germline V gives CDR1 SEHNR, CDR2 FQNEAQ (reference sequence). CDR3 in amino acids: CASSFTGQGQFF. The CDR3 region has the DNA TGTGCCAGCAGCTTTACCGGACAGGGACAGTTCTTC.

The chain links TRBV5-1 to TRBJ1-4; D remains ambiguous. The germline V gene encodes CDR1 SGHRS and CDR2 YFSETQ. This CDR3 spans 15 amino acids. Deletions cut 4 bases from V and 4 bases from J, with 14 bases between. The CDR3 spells CASSGRADLNEKLFF. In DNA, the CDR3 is TGCGCCAGCAGCGGGAGGGCAGACCTTAATGAAAAACTGTTTTTT.

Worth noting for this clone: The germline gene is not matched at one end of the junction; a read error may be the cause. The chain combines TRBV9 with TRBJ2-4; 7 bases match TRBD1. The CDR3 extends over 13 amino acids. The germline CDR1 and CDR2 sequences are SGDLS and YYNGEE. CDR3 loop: CASSVVFRGPQNF. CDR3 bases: TGTGCCAGCAGCGTAGTATTTAGGGGGCCACAGAACTTC.